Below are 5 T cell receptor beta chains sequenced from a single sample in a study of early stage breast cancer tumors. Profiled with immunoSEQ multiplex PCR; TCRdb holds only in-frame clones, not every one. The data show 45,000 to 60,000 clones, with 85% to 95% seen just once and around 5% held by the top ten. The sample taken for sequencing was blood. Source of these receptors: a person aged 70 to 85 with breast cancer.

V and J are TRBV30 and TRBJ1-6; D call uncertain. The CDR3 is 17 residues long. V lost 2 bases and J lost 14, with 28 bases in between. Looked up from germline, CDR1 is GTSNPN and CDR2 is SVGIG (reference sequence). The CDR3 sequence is CAWSSMGEGSRWVALHF. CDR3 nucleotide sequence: TGTGCCTGGAGTTCGATGGGTGAGGGATCCCGGTGGGTGGCCCTCCACTTT. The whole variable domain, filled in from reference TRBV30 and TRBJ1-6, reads SQTIHQWPATLVQPVGSPLSLECTVEGTSNPNLYWYRQAAGRGLQLLFYSVGIGQISSEVPQNLSASRPQDRQFILSSKKLLLSDSGFYLCAWSSMGEGSRWVALHFGNGTRLTVT.

The CDR3 DNA sequence: TGTGCCAGCAGCCCTCCGGGGGGGGAGACCCAGTACTTC. This encodes CASSPPGGETQYF. J is TRBJ2-5 and V is TRBV4-2, with TRBD2 matching 8 bases. CDR3 size: 13 residues. The V segment lost 4 bases and the J segment 5 bases; nucleotides outside the gene matches: 3. CDR1 is LGHNA, CDR2 YNFKEQ, per germline.

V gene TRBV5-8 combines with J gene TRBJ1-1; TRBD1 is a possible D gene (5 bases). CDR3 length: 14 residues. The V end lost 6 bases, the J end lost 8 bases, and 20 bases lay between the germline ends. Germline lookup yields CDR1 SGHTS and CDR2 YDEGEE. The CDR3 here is CASILIGTSFEAFF. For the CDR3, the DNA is TGTGCCAGCATCCTAATAGGGACTTCTTTCGAAGCTTTCTTT.

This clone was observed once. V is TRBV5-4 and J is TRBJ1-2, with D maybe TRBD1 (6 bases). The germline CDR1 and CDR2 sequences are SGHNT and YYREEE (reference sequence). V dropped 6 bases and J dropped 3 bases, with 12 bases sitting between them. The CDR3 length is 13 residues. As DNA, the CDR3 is TGTGCCAGCACCCCCGACAGGTACTATGGCTACACCTTC. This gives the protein CASTPDRYYGYTF. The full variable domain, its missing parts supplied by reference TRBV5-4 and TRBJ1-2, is ETGVTQSPTHLIKTRGQQVTLRCSSQSGHNTVSWYQQALGQGPQFIFQYYREEENGRGNFPPRFSGLQFPNYSSELNVNALELDDSALYLCASTPDRYYGYTFGSGTRLTVV.

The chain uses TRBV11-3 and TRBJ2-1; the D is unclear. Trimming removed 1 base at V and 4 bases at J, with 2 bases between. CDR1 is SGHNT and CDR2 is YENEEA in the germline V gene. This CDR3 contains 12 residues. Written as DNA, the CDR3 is TGTGCCAGCAGCTTAGCTTACAATGAGCAGTTCTTC. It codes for CASSLAYNEQFF.